A single T cell receptor (beta chain) is shown here with its context. These data come from a study of OX40 agonist ivuxolimab in advanced cancers. Germline V gene lookup returns CDR1 MNHEY and CDR2 SMNVEV (reference sequence). Between the trimmed V and J ends, which lost 6 bases and 0 bases, there was a span of 6 bases. There are 13 residues in the CDR3. Sequencing used immunoSEQ multiplex PCR; TCRdb keeps in-frame clones, though not all of them. This sample has 58,000 or so clones, with approximately 89% found just once. The origin of this receptor is an adult with an advanced solid tumor such as melanoma, head and neck, liver or kidney cancer. The sample in question was CD4+ or CD8+ T cells sorted from blood, obtained in a trial of the OX40 agonist ivuxolimab. The chain is built from TRBV27 and TRBJ2-1; D remains unclear. CDR3 amino acids: CASSWDSYNEQFF. The CDR3 DNA follows: TGTGCCAGCAGCTGGGACTCCTACAATGAGCAGTTCTTC.